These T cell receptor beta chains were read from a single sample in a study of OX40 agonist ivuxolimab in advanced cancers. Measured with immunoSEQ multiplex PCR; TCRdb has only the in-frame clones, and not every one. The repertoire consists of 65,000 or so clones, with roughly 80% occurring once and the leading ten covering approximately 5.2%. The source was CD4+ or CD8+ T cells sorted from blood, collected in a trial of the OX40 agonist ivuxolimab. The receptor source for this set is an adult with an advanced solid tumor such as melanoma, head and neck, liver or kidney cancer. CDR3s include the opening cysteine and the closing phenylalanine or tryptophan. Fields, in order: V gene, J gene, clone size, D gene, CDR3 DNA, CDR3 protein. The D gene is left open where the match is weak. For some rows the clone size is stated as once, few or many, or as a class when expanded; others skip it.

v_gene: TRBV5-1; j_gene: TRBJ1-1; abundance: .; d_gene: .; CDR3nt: TGCGCCAGCAGCTTGGGACACCCAAACACTGAAGCTTTCTTT; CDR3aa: CASSLGHPNTEAFF
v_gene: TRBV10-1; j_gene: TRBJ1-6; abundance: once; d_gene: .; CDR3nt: TGCGCCAGCAGTGAGGGACGGTATAATTCACCCCTCCACTTT; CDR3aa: CASSEGRYNSPLHF
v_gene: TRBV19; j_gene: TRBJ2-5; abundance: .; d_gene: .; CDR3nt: TGTGCCAGTAGTCCGGGACTGTTGTTAGAGACCCAGTACTTC; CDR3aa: CASSPGLLLETQYF
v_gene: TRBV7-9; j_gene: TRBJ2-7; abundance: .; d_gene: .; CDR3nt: TGTGCCAGCAGTCCCATGGGCTACGAGCAGTACTTC; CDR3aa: CASSPMGYEQYF
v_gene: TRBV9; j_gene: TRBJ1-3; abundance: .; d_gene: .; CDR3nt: TGTGCCAGCAGTGCCGCCGACTCTGGAAACACCATATATTTT; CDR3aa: CASSAADSGNTIYF
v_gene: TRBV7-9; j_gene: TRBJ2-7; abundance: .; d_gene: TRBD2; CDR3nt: TGTGCCAGCAGCTTGTCTAGGACGACTAGCGGGAGTCTGTACTTC; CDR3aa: CASSLSRTTSGSLYF
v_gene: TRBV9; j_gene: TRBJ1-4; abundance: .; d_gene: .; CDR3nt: TGTGCCAGCAGCGCAGGAATTCAGAATGAAAAACTGTTTTTT; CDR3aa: CASSAGIQNEKLFF
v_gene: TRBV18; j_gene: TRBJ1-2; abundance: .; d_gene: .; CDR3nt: TGTGCCAGCTCACCAAGTGAGGGAGGCTATGGCTACACCTTC; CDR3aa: CASSPSEGGYGYTF
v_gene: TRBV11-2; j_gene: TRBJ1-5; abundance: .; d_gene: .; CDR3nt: TGTGCCAGCAGCTCCCAGATGAATCAGCCCCAGCATTTT; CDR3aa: CASSSQMNQPQHF
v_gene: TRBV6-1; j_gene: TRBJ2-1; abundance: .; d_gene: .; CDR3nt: TGTGCCAGCAGCTATACAGTGCTGGTTAAGAATGAGCAGTTCTTC; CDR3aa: CASSYTVLVKNEQFF
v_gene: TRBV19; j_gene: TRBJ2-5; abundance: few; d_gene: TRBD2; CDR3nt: TGTGCCAGTAGTATTTCGGTAGCGGGGGAGGGAGAGACCCAGTACTTC; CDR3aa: CASSISVAGEGETQYF
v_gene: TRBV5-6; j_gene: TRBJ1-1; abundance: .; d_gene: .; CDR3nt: TGTGCCAGCAGCTTGGATCGCAGACTAAACACTGAAGCTTTCTTT; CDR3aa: CASSLDRRLNTEAFF
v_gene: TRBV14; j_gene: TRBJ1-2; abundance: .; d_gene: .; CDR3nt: TGTGCCAGCAGCCCGGACTTTATTTATGGCTACACCTTC; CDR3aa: CASSPDFIYGYTF
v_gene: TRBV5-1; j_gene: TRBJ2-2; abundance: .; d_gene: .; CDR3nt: TGCGCCAGCAGCTTGCAATTCGCAGGCCACACCGGGGAGCTGTTTTTT; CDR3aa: CASSLQFAGHTGELFF
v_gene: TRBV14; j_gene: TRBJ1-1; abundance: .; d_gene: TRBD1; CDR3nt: TGTGCCAGCAGCCTCCGACAGGGACCCACTGAAGCTTTCTTT; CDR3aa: CASSLRQGPTEAFF
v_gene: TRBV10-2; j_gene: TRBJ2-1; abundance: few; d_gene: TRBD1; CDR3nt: TGCGCCAGCAGGGACAGGGGGGGAGGCCTCAACAATGAGCAGTTCTTC; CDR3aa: CASRDRGGGLNNEQFF
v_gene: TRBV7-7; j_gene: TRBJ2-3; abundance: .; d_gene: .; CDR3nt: TGTGCTAGCGCTCTAGGGGGGGGCGGTACAGATACGCAGTATTTT; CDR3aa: CASALGGGGTDTQYF
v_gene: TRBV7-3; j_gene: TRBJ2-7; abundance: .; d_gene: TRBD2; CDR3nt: TGTGCCAGCAGCGGGGGACTAGCGGGGTCCTACGAGCAGTACTTC; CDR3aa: CASSGGLAGSYEQYF
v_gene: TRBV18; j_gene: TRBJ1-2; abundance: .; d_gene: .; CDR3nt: TGTGCCAGCTCACCCCCCCCGGACCACTTGGTTGGCTACACCTTC; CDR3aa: CASSPPPDHLVGYTF
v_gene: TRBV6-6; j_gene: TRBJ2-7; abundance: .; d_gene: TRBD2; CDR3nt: TGTGCCAGCAGTTCCCCTAGCGGGAGTGTATACGAGCAGTACTTC; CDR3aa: CASSSPSGSVYEQYF
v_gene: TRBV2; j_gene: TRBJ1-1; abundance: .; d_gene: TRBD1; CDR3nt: TGTGCCAGCAGTGAAGAGGGCAGGGGGTTCGGTGAAGCTTTCTTT; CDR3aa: CASSEEGRGFGEAFF
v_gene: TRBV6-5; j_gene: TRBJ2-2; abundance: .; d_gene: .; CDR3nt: TGTGCCAGCAGTTCTCCGAACACCGGGGAGCTGTTTTTT; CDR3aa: CASSSPNTGELFF
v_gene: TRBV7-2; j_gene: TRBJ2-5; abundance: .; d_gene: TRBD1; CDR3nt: TGTGCCAGCAGCTTGTACAGGGGGCGAGAGACCCAGTACTTC; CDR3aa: CASSLYRGRETQYF
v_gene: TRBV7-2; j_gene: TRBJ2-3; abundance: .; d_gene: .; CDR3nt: TGTGCCAGCAGCTTAAGAGGGACTTCTGGGACAGATACGCAGTATTTT; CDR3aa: CASSLRGTSGTDTQYF
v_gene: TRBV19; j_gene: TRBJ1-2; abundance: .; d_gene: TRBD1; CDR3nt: TGTGCCAGTAGTCTTGGACAGGAGGGTGGCTACACCTTC; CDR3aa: CASSLGQEGGYTF
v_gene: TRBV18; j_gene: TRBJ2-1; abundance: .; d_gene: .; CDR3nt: TGTGCCAGCTCACCGAGGGGCCCGGACTCCTACAATGAGCAGTTCTTC; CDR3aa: CASSPRGPDSYNEQFF
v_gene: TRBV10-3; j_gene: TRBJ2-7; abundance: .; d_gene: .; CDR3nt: TGTGCCATCAGTGAGTCCCAGTACGAGCAGTACTTC; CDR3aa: CAISESQYEQYF
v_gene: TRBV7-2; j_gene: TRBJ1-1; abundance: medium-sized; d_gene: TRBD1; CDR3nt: TGTGCCAGCAGTCTCATGGGGACAGGGGGAAACACTGAAGCTTTCTTT; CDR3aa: CASSLMGTGGNTEAFF
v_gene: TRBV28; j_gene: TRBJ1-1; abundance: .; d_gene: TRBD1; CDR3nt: TGTGCCAGCAGAATGACAGGGAGGACTGAAGCTTTCTTT; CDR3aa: CASRMTGRTEAFF
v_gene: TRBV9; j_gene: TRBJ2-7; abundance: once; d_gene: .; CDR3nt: TGTGCCAGCAGCGTAGAGGACGGATCCTACGAGCAGTACTTC; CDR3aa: CASSVEDGSYEQYF
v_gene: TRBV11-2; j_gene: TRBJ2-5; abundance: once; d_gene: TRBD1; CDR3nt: TGTGCCAGCAGCCATCCCAGGGGGCGAGAGACCCAGTACTTC; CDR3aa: CASSHPRGRETQYF
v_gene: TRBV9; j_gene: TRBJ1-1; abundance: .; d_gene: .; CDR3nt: TGTGCCAGCAGCCCAGGACACGACACTGAAGCTTTCTTT; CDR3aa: CASSPGHDTEAFF
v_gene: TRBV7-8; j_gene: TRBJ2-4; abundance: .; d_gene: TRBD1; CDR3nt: TGTGCCAGCAGCCTAAGGACAGGGGAAAACATTCAGTACTTC; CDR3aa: CASSLRTGENIQYF
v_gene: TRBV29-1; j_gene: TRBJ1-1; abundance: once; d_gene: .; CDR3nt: TGCAGCGCCACATGGGTTGACACTGAAGCTTTCTTT; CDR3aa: CSATWVDTEAFF
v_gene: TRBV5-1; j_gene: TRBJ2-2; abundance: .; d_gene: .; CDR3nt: TGCGCCAGCAGCTGGGCCTTAGCCGAGAGGCGGTACTCGAGCGTCGGGGAGCTGTTTTTT; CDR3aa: CASSWALAERRYSSVGELFF
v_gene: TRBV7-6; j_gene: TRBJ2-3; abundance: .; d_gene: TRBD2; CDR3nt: TGTGCCAGCGGGACTAGCGGCACAGATACGCAGTATTTT; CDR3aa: CASGTSGTDTQYF
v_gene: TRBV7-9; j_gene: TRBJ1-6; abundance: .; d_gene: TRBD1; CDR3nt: TGTGCCAGCAGCTTAGTAGGACAGGGTAATAATTCACCCCTCCACTTT; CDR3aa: CASSLVGQGNNSPLHF
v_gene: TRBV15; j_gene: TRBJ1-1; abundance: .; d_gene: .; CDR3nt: TGTGCCACCAGCAACCCCCCGACGGGGCTAACTGAAGCTTTCTTT; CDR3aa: CATSNPPTGLTEAFF
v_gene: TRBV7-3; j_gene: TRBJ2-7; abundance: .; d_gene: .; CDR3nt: TGTGCCAGCAGCCCGTTCACCTCCTACGAGCAGTACTTC; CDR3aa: CASSPFTSYEQYF
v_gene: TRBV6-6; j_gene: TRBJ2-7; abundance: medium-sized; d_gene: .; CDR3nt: TGTGCCACCGCGGCAGGGGCAGTTCACGAGCAGTACTTC; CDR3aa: CATAAGAVHEQYF
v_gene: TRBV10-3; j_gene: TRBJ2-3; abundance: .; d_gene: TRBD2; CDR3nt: TGTGCCATCAGTGAAAATCGGGGGGGCCCATCGGATACGCAGTATTTT; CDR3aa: CAISENRGGPSDTQYF
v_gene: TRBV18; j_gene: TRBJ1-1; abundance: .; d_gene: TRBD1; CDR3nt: TGTGCCAGCTCTCCGACAGGGTCTGAAGCTTTCTTT; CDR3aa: CASSPTGSEAFF
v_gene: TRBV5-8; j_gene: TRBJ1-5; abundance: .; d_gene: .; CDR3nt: TGTGCCAGCAGCTTGGCGGGAGGGAATCAGCCCCAGCATTTT; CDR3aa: CASSLAGGNQPQHF
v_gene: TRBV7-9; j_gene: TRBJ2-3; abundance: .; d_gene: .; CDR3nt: TGTGCCAGCAGCCCCGTTCTTAGCACAGATACGCAGTATTTT; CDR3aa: CASSPVLSTDTQYF
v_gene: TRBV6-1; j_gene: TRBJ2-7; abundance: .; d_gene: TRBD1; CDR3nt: TGTGCCAGCAGCGGGACAGGGGGCGGTGGGTACGAGCAGTACTTC; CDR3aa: CASSGTGGGGYEQYF
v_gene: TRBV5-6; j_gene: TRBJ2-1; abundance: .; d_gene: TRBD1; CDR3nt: TGTGCCAGCAGCTTGGAGGGACAGGGGCCTTCCTACAATGAGCAGTTCTTC; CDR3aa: CASSLEGQGPSYNEQFF
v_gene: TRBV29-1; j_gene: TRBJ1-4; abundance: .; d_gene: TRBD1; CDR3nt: TGCAGCGTTGCGGGCAGGGGGAATGAAAAACTGTTTTTT; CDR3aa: CSVAGRGNEKLFF
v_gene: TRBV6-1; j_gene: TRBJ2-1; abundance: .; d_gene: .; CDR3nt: TGTGCCAGCAGCCAGAACTACAATGAGCAGTTCTTC; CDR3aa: CASSQNYNEQFF
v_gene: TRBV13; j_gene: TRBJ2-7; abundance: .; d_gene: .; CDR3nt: TGTGCCAGCAGCTTCAGGGTTATGGGATACGAGCAGTACTTC; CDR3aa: CASSFRVMGYEQYF
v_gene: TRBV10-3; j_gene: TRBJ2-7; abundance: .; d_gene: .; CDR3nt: TGTGCCATCAGTGAGGACGGACGGAACACCTACGAGCAGTACTTC; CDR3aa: CAISEDGRNTYEQYF
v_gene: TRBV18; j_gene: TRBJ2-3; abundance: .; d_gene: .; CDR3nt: TGTGCCAGCTCACCCTCAGGGTGGGGCACAGATACGCAGTATTTT; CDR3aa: CASSPSGWGTDTQYF
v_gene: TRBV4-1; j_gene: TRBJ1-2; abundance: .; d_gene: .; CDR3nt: TGCGCCAGCAGCCAATTGGGCAGGTCTGGGTTCTATGGCTACACCTTC; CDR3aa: CASSQLGRSGFYGYTF
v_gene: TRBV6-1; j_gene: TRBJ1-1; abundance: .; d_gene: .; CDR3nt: TGTGCCAGCACCAGCCCCCTTCGCAGTGAAGCTTTCTTT; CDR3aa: CASTSPLRSEAFF
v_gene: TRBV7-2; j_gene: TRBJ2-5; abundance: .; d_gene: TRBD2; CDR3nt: TGTGCCAGCAGCTTGTCGGGGGGTAAGGAGACCCAGTACTTC; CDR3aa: CASSLSGGKETQYF
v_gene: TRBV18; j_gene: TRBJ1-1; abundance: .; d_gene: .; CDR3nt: TGTGCCAGCTCACCGAGGACCACTGAAGCTTTCTTT; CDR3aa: CASSPRTTEAFF